This record covers a single TCR beta chain. Antigen specificity is unknown. These data originate in a study of human T cells and chemical hapten exposure. Regarding the study as a whole: Sensitizing to DPC left TCRs with a frequency above 1 in 1000 unaltered. Patch test score showed a positive correlation with PT1 expanded TCR counts.

Germline CDR1 is MNHEY and CDR2 is SMNVEV (reference sequence). CDR3 length: 15 residues. V lost 2 bases and J lost 8, with 18 bases in between. MiXCR, applied by TCRdb to the RACE reads, yields one record per CDR3 protein. The sample records roughly 180,000 distinct CDR3 sequences, 20% to 25% being singletons. Time point given: patch test 1, 2 weeks after DPC sensitization. The treatment: therapeutic diphenylcyclopropenone sensitization with weekly scalp DPC. Total RNA was isolated from unfractionated whole blood. Sample: whole blood, taken in connection with sensitization to the hapten diphenylcyclopropenone (DPC). The receptor was derived from a woman between 45 and 60 years old with alopecia areata. Some clones in this sample may be carry-over from other donors' samples. The V and J genes are TRBV27 and TRBJ1-2, with a tentative D call TRBD1 (5 bases). CDR3 DNA: TGTGCCAGCAGTTTAGGAGGGGTTGGCTCTGGGGGCTACACCTTC. Translating it yields CASSLGGVGSGGYTF.